The 9 T cell receptor beta chains below were found in one sample sequenced in a study of patients and donors after allogeneic stem cell transplantation. A single record per CDR3 protein comes from TCRdb applying MiXCR to the RT-PCR reads. Among 150,000 or so distinct CDR3 sequences, approximately 24% were seen once, and the ten largest hold roughly a quarter. The sequenced material came from blood, either unsorted or a sorted T cell fraction (not recorded which). The receptors were sampled from a human donor who was either an allogeneic HSCT recipient or a stem cell or donor lymphocyte infusion donor (not recorded which). It is not recorded whose cells these are; they may come from a transplant donor.

The V gene is TRBV12-3 or TRBV12-4, the J gene TRBJ2-5, with D tentatively TRBD1 (5 bases). The CDR3 totals 16 residues. The V end was cut by 0 bases, the J end by 0 bases, with 11 bases between. CDR3 in amino acids: CASSLAQGPDQETQYF. The CDR3 nucleotides read TGTGCCAGCAGTTTAGCCCAGGGTCCCGACCAAGAGACCCAGTACTTC.

The gene calls are TRBV3-1 and TRBJ2-1; TRBD2 matches at 10 bases. The CDR3 is made up of 17 amino acids. Trimming removed 0 bases from V and 5 bases from J; junction bases left unmatched: 7. The germline V gene has CDR1 LGHDT and CDR2 YNNKEL (reference sequence). DNA for the CDR3: TGTGCCAGCAGCCAAGAAGTTTCCAGCGGGGGGGACAATGAGCAGTTCTTC. This encodes CASSQEVSSGGDNEQFF.

This chain links TRBV12-3 or TRBV12-4 with TRBJ2-7, with 12 nucleotides matching TRBD2. Trimming cost V 6 bases and J 4 bases; bases outside gene matches: 7. The CDR3 contains 15 residues. For the CDR3, the DNA is TGTGCCAGCAGACCGACTAGCGGGAGTCGTTACGAGCAGTACTTC. Translation: CASRPTSGSRYEQYF.

The chain joins TRBV24-1 to TRBJ2-2; D not resolved. Per the germline V gene, CDR1 is KGHDR and CDR2 is SFDVKD. There are 15 residues in the CDR3. The ends were cut back, 7 bases at V and 2 bases at J, with 13 bases in the middle. CDR3 DNA sequence: TGTGCCACCAGCCGGACGGAGCCTAACACCGGGGAGCTGTTTTTT. Encoded protein: CATSRTEPNTGELFF.

This clonotype was counted only a few times. This chain links TRBV10-3 with TRBJ1-6, with a weak D call TRBD1 (5 bases). The CDR3 has 14 amino acids. V was clipped by 11 bases and J by 2 bases, with 13 bases between them. CDR1 ENHRY and CDR2 SYGVKD come from the germline V gene. The CDR3 spells CAVGPNTYNSPLHF. The CDR3 region has the DNA TGTGCCGTGGGACCGAACACCTATAATTCACCCCTCCACTTT.

This clonotype was counted only a few times. The rearrangement uses TRBV7-3 and TRBJ2-5; D gene ambiguous. CDR3 length: 13 amino acids. Germline values: CDR1 SGHTA, CDR2 FQGTGA. V was trimmed by 1 base and J by 5 bases, leaving 8 bases between them. The CDR3 is CASSLNHGETQYF. CDR3 nucleotide sequence: TGTGCCAGCAGCTTAAATCACGGGGAGACCCAGTACTTC.

This clonotype was counted between two and nine times. The V call is TRBV6-2 or TRBV6-3, the J call TRBJ2-1; TRBD1 might be the D (5 bases). V was shortened by 1 base and J by 7 bases, with 14 bases between the two germline ends. The CDR3 covers 15 residues. CDR1 MNHEY and CDR2 SVGEGT come from the germline V gene. DNA of the CDR3: TGTGCCAGCAGTTACTGGCAGGGAAGTGGAAATGAGCAGTTCTTC. This codes for CASSYWQGSGNEQFF.

The rearrangement joins TRBV7-8 to TRBJ2-2, with 11 positions matching TRBD2. This CDR3 is 18 amino acids long. Trimming cost V 1 base and J 6 bases; bases outside gene matches: 10. Germline CDR1 SGHVS, CDR2 FQNEAQ. The CDR3 region is CASSLVYTSGSGAGELFF. CDR3 nucleotide sequence: TGTGCCAGCAGCTTAGTTTATACTAGCGGGAGCGGGGCCGGGGAGCTGTTTTTT.

The chain is built from TRBV27 and TRBJ2-3; D may match TRBD1 or TRBD2 (5 bases each). Trimming took off 5 bases at V and 1 base at J, with 16 bases between the two ends. The CDR3 length is 16 residues. Germline CDR1 MNHEY, CDR2 SMNVEV (reference sequence). CDR3 region: CASSTWDLRGTDTQYF. DNA of the CDR3: TGTGCCAGCAGTACCTGGGACCTCAGGGGCACAGATACGCAGTATTTT.